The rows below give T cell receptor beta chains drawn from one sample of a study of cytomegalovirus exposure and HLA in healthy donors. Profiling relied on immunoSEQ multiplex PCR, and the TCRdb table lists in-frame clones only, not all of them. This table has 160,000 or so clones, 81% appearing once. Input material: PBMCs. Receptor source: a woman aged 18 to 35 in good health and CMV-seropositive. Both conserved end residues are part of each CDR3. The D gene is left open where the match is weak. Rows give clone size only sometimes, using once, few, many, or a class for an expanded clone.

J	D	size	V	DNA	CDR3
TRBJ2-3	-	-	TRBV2	TGTGCCAGCAGTGTGAGAGATACGCAGTATTTT	CASSVRDTQYF
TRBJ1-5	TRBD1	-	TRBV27	TGTGCCAGCAGTTTATCGCGCCCGGGACAGGTAAATCAGCCCCAGCATTTT	CASSLSRPGQVNQPQHF
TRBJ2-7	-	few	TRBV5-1	TGCGCCAGCAGCTTGGAGGGGGGGCGCCTGGTCTACGAGCAGTACTTC	CASSLEGGRLVYEQYF
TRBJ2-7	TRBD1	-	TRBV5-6	TGTGCCAGCAGCTTGTACGACAGGGGCGAGCAGTACTTC	CASSLYDRGEQYF
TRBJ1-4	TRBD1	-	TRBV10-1	TGCGCCAGCACCACCGGGACAGGGAATGCAACTAATGAAAAACTGTTTTTT	CASTTGTGNATNEKLFF
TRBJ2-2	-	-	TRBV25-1	TGTGCCAGCAGCGCAGGGGCCGACACCGGGGAGCTGTTTTTT	CASSAGADTGELFF
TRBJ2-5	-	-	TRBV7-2	TGTGCCAGCAGCTTAGCCCCAGGGCGGATAGAGACCCAGTACTTC	CASSLAPGRIETQYF
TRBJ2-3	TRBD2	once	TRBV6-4	TGTGCCAGCAGCCAACTAGCGGCTAGCACAGATACGCAGTATTTT	CASSQLAASTDTQYF
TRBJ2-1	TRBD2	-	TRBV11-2	TGTGCCAGCAGGCGAATCCCCCTAGCGGGGGACAATGAGCAGTTCTTC	CASRRIPLAGDNEQFF
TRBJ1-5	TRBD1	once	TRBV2	TGTGCCAGCAGACGCGACAGGGGGGACAATCAGCCCCAGCATTTT	CASRRDRGDNQPQHF
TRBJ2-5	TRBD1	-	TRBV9	TGTGCCAGCAGCGTTCAGGGGGCATCGGGAGAGACCCAGTACTTC	CASSVQGASGETQYF
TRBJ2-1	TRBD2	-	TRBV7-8	TGTGCCAGCAGCGCAACGAGGACTAGCGGGATAAGCAATGAGCAGTTCTTC	CASSATRTSGISNEQFF
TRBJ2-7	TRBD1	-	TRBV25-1	TGTGCCAGCAGTGAATTTACAGGGGGAAAGCAGTACTTC	CASSEFTGGKQYF
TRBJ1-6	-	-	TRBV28	TGTGCCAGCTCGGGGACACCGGATTCACCCCTCCACTTT	CASSGTPDSPLHF
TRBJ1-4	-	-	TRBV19	TGTGCCAGTAATACGGGGGTTGAAAAACTGTTTTTT	CASNTGVEKLFF
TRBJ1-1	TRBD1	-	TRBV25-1	TGTGCCAGGGGGACAGGGGTTCTGTGTAGTGGCACTGAAGCTTTCTTT	CARGTGVLCSGTEAFF
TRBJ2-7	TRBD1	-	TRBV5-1	TGCGCCAGCAGCCAGGGGGTTTACGAGCAGTACTTC	CASSQGVYEQYF
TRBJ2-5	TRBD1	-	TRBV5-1	TGCGCCAGCAGCTTCTTCGGGACAGGGCTAGGAGAGACCCAGTACTTC	CASSFFGTGLGETQYF
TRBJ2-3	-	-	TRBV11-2	TGTGCCAGCAGCCCCAAATCACCCAGCGGAAGCACAGATACGCAGTATTTT	CASSPKSPSGSTDTQYF
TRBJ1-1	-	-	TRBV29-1	TGCAGCGTTGAAGATGCACAGGGGAACACTGAAGCTTTCTTT	CSVEDAQGNTEAFF
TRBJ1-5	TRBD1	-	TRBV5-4	TGTGCCAGCAGCTTTGGGACAGGGGCTCAGCCCCAGCATTTT	CASSFGTGAQPQHF
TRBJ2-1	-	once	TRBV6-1	TGTGCCAGCAGTACAGGGCCCTACAATGAGCAGTTCTTC	CASSTGPYNEQFF
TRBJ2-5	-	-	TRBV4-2	TGTGCCAGCAGCCAATCTCTGGCTTCCCAAGAGACCCAGTACTTC	CASSQSLASQETQYF
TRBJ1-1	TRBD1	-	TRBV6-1	TGTGCCAGCAGGGGCCTGACAGGGGCGGGAACTGAAGCTTTCTTT	CASRGLTGAGTEAFF
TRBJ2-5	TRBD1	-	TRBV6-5	TGTGCCAGCAGGACAGGGGGAGAGACCCAGTACTTC	CASRTGGETQYF
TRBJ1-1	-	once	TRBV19	TGTGCCAGTGGAAGAATGGGAGGCACTGAAGCTTTCTTT	CASGRMGGTEAFF
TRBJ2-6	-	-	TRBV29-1	TGCAGCGTTGAAGATGAGGACTCTGGGGCCAACGTCCTGACTTTC	CSVEDEDSGANVLTF
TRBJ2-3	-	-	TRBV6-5	TGTGCCACCCACCCAGGGGTAGCAGCCGATACGCAGTATTTT	CATHPGVAADTQYF
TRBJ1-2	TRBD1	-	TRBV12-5	TGTGCTAGTGGACTGACAGGGGGCGAACGGGTCTATGGCTACACCTTC	CASGLTGGERVYGYTF
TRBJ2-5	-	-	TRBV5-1	TGCGCCAGCAGCTTCTTGGCCGTGACAAATCAAGAGACCCAGTACTTC	CASSFLAVTNQETQYF
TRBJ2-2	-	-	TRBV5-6	TGTGCCAGCAGCCCACCCTCCGTAACGGGAACCGGGGAGCTGTTTTTT	CASSPPSVTGTGELFF
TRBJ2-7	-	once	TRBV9	TGTGCCAGCAGCCCGTCCCCAGGGGACCCATCCTACGAGCAGTACTTC	CASSPSPGDPSYEQYF
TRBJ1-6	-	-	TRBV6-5	TGTGCCAGCAAGAGTAGCTCCTATAATTCACCCCTCCACTTT	CASKSSSYNSPLHF
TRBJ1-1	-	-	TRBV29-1	TGCAGCGCTGAATGGAGAAACACTGAAGCTTTCTTT	CSAEWRNTEAFF
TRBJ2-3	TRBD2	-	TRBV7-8	TGTGCCAGCAGCTTCGTTCTAGCGGGGAGCACAGATACGCAGTATTTT	CASSFVLAGSTDTQYF
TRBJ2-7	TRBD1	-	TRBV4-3	TGCGCCAGCAGCCAGTCATTGACCAGGGACAGGTCCTACGAGCAGTACTTC	CASSQSLTRDRSYEQYF
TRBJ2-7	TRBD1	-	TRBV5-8	TGTGCCAGCAGGTCCGGGACAGGCTACGAGCAGTACTTC	CASRSGTGYEQYF
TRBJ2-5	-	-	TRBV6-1	TGTGGCCTAGGAGGCCGTGAAACGACCCAGTACTTC	CGLGGRETTQYF
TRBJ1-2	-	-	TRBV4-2	TGTGCCAGCAGCCAAGACCCCGAAGCGATCTATGGCTACACCTTC	CASSQDPEAIYGYTF
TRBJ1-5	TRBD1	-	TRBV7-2	TGTGCCAGCAGCCCGGGGACAGGCGGGGAGCCCCAGCATTTT	CASSPGTGGEPQHF
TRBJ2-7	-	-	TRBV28	TGTGCCAGCACCCCGGTGGACAGTTCCTACGAGCAGTACTTC	CASTPVDSSYEQYF
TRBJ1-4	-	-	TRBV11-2	TGTGCCAGCAGCTTAGCCCAAGGCCGCCCTTCCGCGCGGGATGAAAAACTGTTTTTT	CASSLAQGRPSARDEKLFF
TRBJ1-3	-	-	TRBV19	TGTGCCAGTAGTATTGACAGTCCCCGACTCTCTGGAAACACCATATATTTT	CASSIDSPRLSGNTIYF
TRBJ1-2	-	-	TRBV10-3	TGTGCCAGCCTTGGGACAAATATTGGCTACACCTTC	CASLGTNIGYTF
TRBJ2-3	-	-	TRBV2	TGTGCCAGCAGGGTCAGAACAGATACGCAGTATTTT	CASRVRTDTQYF
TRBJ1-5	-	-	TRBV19	TGTGCCAGTAGCCTGAAACAGGATCAGCCCCAGCATTTT	CASSLKQDQPQHF
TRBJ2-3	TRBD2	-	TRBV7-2	TGTGCCAGCAGGCTAGCGGGGGGCCGCACAGATACGCAGTATTTT	CASRLAGGRTDTQYF
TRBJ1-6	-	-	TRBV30	TGTGCCTGGAGTTTATCGGGGGGCGGCTCACCCCTCCACTTT	CAWSLSGGGSPLHF
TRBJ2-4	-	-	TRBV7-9	TGTGCCAGCAGCTTCCCTCAGGGGGCCAAAAACATTCAGTACTTC	CASSFPQGAKNIQYF
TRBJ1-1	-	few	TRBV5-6	TGTGCCAGCAGCTTGGGGCCGAACACTGAAGCTTTCTTT	CASSLGPNTEAFF